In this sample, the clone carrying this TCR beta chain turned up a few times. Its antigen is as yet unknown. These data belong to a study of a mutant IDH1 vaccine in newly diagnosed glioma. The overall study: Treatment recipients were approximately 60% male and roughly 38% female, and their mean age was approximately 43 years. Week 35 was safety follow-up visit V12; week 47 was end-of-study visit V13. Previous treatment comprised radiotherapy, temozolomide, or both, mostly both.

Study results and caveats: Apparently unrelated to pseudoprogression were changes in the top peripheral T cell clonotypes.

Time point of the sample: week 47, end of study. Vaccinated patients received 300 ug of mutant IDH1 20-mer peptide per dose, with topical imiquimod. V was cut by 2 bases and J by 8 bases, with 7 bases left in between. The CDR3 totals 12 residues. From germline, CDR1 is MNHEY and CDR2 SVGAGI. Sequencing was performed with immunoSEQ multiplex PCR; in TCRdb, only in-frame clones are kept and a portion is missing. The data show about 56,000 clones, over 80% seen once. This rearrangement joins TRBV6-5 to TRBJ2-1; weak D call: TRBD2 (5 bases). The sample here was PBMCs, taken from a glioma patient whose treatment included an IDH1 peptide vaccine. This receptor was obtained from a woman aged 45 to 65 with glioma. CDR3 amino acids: CASSYRGDEQFF. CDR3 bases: TGTGCCAGCAGTTACCGGGGTGATGAGCAGTTCTTC.